A selection of T cell receptor beta chains follows, all from one sample in a study of vaccination and CD4 T cells after COVID-19. Their specific antigens are unknown. Using its own MiXCR run on the PCR reads, TCRdb lists one record per CDR3 protein. This table holds 10,000 to 15,000 distinct CDR3 sequences, just under 75% found once. Source material: CD4+ T cells from blood, cultured in vitro. The receptor source for this set is a human donor who had recovered from COVID-19. CDR3s include the opening cysteine and the closing phenylalanine or tryptophan. Each record gives: clone size, V gene, D gene, CDR3 length, J gene, CDR3 protein, CDR3 DNA. D genes are given only for firm matches. The listing skips clone size in some rows; elsewhere it reads once, few, many or a size class.

clone size: -
V gene: TRBV7-2
D gene: -
CDR3 length: 14
J gene: TRBJ1-5
CDR3 protein: CASSLVVDGQPQHF
CDR3 DNA: TGTGCCAGCAGCTTAGTCGTAGACGGTCAGCCCCAGCATTTT

clone size: -
V gene: TRBV4-1
D gene: -
CDR3 length: 16
J gene: TRBJ2-7
CDR3 protein: CASSQERPGPRNEQYF
CDR3 DNA: TGCGCCAGCAGCCAAGAACGGCCGGGACCCCGTAACGAGCAGTACTTC

clone size: -
V gene: TRBV6-4
D gene: TRBD2
CDR3 length: 16
J gene: TRBJ2-1
CDR3 protein: CASSDSASGRYNEQFF
CDR3 DNA: TGTGCCAGCAGTGACTCCGCTAGCGGTAGATACAATGAGCAGTTCTTC

clone size: once
V gene: TRBV27
D gene: TRBD1
CDR3 length: 14
J gene: TRBJ2-4
CDR3 protein: CASSSPGQGNIQYF
CDR3 DNA: TGTGCCAGCAGTTCACCGGGACAGGGAAACATTCAGTACTTC

clone size: -
V gene: TRBV28
D gene: -
CDR3 length: 17
J gene: TRBJ1-5
CDR3 protein: CASTLDRWGSGNQPQHF
CDR3 DNA: TGTGCCAGCACCCTGGACCGGTGGGGATCGGGCAATCAGCCCCAGCATTTT

clone size: few
V gene: TRBV6-1
D gene: TRBD1
CDR3 length: 13
J gene: TRBJ1-6
CDR3 protein: CASSDYPKGALNF
CDR3 DNA: TGTGCCAGCAGTGACTACCCAAAGGGGGCTCTGAACTTT

clone size: -
V gene: TRBV6-2/TRBV6-3
D gene: -
CDR3 length: 15
J gene: TRBJ1-5
CDR3 protein: CASSYLGTGNQPQHF
CDR3 DNA: TGTGCCAGCAGTTACCTCGGGACGGGAAATCAGCCCCAGCATTTT

clone size: -
V gene: TRBV20-1
D gene: -
CDR3 length: 16
J gene: TRBJ2-1
CDR3 protein: CSARDKFGLRGGEQFF
CDR3 DNA: TGCAGTGCTAGAGATAAATTTGGCCTAAGGGGGGGTGAGCAGTTCTTC

clone size: -
V gene: TRBV2
D gene: TRBD1
CDR3 length: 14
J gene: TRBJ1-5
CDR3 protein: CASNRGQGFQPQHF
CDR3 DNA: TGTGCCAGCAATCGCGGACAGGGGTTTCAGCCCCAGCATTTT

clone size: -
V gene: TRBV24-1
D gene: -
CDR3 length: 12
J gene: TRBJ1-5
CDR3 protein: CATSDQDQPQHF
CDR3 DNA: TGTGCCACCAGTGACCAAGACCAGCCCCAGCATTTT

clone size: -
V gene: TRBV20-1
D gene: TRBD1
CDR3 length: 14
J gene: TRBJ1-2
CDR3 protein: CSATPGQGNYGYTF
CDR3 DNA: TGCAGTGCTACCCCGGGACAGGGGAACTATGGCTACACCTTC

clone size: -
V gene: TRBV6-1
D gene: TRBD1
CDR3 length: 14
J gene: TRBJ2-7
CDR3 protein: CASIRDRGRYEQYF
CDR3 DNA: TGTGCCAGCATCCGGGACAGGGGGCGGTACGAGCAGTACTTC

clone size: -
V gene: TRBV6-1
D gene: -
CDR3 length: 13
J gene: TRBJ1-1
CDR3 protein: CASSKTPNTEAFF
CDR3 DNA: TGTGCCAGCAGTAAGACACCAAACACTGAAGCTTTCTTT

clone size: -
V gene: TRBV28
D gene: TRBD1
CDR3 length: 15
J gene: TRBJ1-2
CDR3 protein: CASSPGTGANYGYTF
CDR3 DNA: TGTGCCAGCAGTCCCGGGACAGGGGCAAACTATGGCTACACCTTC

clone size: -
V gene: TRBV25-1
D gene: -
CDR3 length: 13
J gene: TRBJ1-2
CDR3 protein: CASSAGQIYGYTF
CDR3 DNA: TGTGCCAGCAGTGCCGGACAGATCTATGGCTACACCTTC

clone size: -
V gene: TRBV7-2
D gene: TRBD2
CDR3 length: 13
J gene: TRBJ2-3
CDR3 protein: CASSRTSADTQYF
CDR3 DNA: TGTGCCAGCAGCCGGACTAGCGCAGATACGCAGTATTTT

clone size: -
V gene: TRBV7-3
D gene: TRBD1
CDR3 length: 16
J gene: TRBJ1-1
CDR3 protein: CASSSQGTGLSTEAFF
CDR3 DNA: TGTGCCAGCAGCTCCCAGGGGACAGGGCTAAGTACTGAAGCTTTCTTT

clone size: -
V gene: TRBV7-3
D gene: -
CDR3 length: 13
J gene: TRBJ1-5
CDR3 protein: CASSETGNQPQHF
CDR3 DNA: TGTGCCAGCAGCGAGACGGGGAATCAGCCCCAGCATTTT

clone size: -
V gene: TRBV20-1
D gene: -
CDR3 length: 15
J gene: TRBJ1-6
CDR3 protein: CSARGVLTNNSPLHF
CDR3 DNA: TGCAGTGCTAGAGGGGTCCTTACAAATAATTCACCCCTCCACTTT

clone size: -
V gene: TRBV20-1
D gene: -
CDR3 length: 12
J gene: TRBJ2-5
CDR3 protein: CSASERRLGQYF
CDR3 DNA: TGCAGTGCTAGCGAGAGACGATTGGGCCAGTACTTC

clone size: -
V gene: TRBV19
D gene: -
CDR3 length: 16
J gene: TRBJ1-5
CDR3 protein: CASSAGHSFSNQPQHF
CDR3 DNA: TGTGCCAGTAGTGCGGGACATAGCTTTAGCAATCAGCCCCAGCATTTT

clone size: -
V gene: TRBV20-1
D gene: TRBD2
CDR3 length: 13
J gene: TRBJ2-5
CDR3 protein: CSAPLAGLETQYF
CDR3 DNA: TGCAGTGCTCCTTTAGCGGGATTGGAGACCCAGTACTTC

clone size: -
V gene: TRBV30
D gene: -
CDR3 length: 15
J gene: TRBJ1-5
CDR3 protein: CAWSGGLQPNQPQHF
CDR3 DNA: TGTGCCTGGAGCGGGGGGCTTCAACCAAATCAGCCCCAGCATTTT

clone size: -
V gene: TRBV20-1
D gene: -
CDR3 length: 11
J gene: TRBJ1-2
CDR3 protein: CSASQSPFYTF
CDR3 DNA: TGCAGTGCTAGCCAAAGCCCTTTCTACACCTTC

clone size: -
V gene: TRBV28
D gene: TRBD1
CDR3 length: 16
J gene: TRBJ1-6
CDR3 protein: CASSLGKGQGLTPLHF
CDR3 DNA: TGTGCCAGCAGTTTGGGTAAAGGACAGGGCTTAACACCCCTCCACTTT

clone size: -
V gene: TRBV7-9
D gene: -
CDR3 length: 16
J gene: TRBJ2-5
CDR3 protein: CASSLMIRGAGETQYF
CDR3 DNA: TGTGCCAGCAGCTTGATGATCCGCGGAGCTGGGGAGACCCAGTACTTC

clone size: -
V gene: TRBV7-2
D gene: -
CDR3 length: 17
J gene: TRBJ1-4
CDR3 protein: CASSLGPGGTSNEKLFF
CDR3 DNA: TGTGCCAGCAGCTTAGGTCCGGGGGGCACATCTAATGAAAAACTGTTTTTT

clone size: few
V gene: TRBV7-2
D gene: -
CDR3 length: 15
J gene: TRBJ1-1
CDR3 protein: CASSLGGTMNTEAFF
CDR3 DNA: TGTGCCAGCAGCTTAGGGGGGACCATGAACACTGAAGCTTTCTTT

clone size: -
V gene: TRBV7-6
D gene: -
CDR3 length: 11
J gene: TRBJ2-1
CDR3 protein: CASSYHDEQFF
CDR3 DNA: TGTGCCAGCAGCTACCACGATGAGCAGTTCTTC

clone size: -
V gene: TRBV7-2
D gene: TRBD1
CDR3 length: 15
J gene: TRBJ2-7
CDR3 protein: CASSLGSGGYYEQYF
CDR3 DNA: TGTGCCAGCAGCTTAGGGTCAGGGGGCTACTACGAGCAGTACTTC

clone size: -
V gene: TRBV6-1
D gene: TRBD2
CDR3 length: 14
J gene: TRBJ2-7
CDR3 protein: CASLGTSGSYEQYF
CDR3 DNA: TGTGCCAGCCTCGGGACTAGCGGGAGCTACGAGCAGTACTTC

clone size: -
V gene: TRBV30
D gene: -
CDR3 length: 10
J gene: TRBJ2-1
CDR3 protein: CAWATNSQFF
CDR3 DNA: TGTGCCTGGGCAACCAATTCACAGTTCTTC

clone size: -
V gene: TRBV27
D gene: -
CDR3 length: 12
J gene: TRBJ1-1
CDR3 protein: CASRGGNTEAFF
CDR3 DNA: TGTGCCAGCAGGGGTGGGAACACTGAAGCTTTCTTT

clone size: -
V gene: TRBV11-2
D gene: -
CDR3 length: 13
J gene: TRBJ2-7
CDR3 protein: CASSLGVGGEQYF
CDR3 DNA: TGTGCCAGCAGCTTAGGTGTTGGGGGCGAGCAGTACTTC

clone size: -
V gene: TRBV27
D gene: TRBD1
CDR3 length: 16
J gene: TRBJ1-2
CDR3 protein: CASSLSFLGQYYGYTF
CDR3 DNA: TGTGCCAGCAGTTTGTCCTTTCTGGGACAGTACTATGGCTACACCTTC

clone size: -
V gene: TRBV7-2
D gene: -
CDR3 length: 15
J gene: TRBJ2-2
CDR3 protein: CASSRELANTGELFF
CDR3 DNA: TGTGCCAGCAGCAGGGAACTCGCGAACACCGGGGAGCTGTTTTTT

clone size: -
V gene: TRBV6-1
D gene: TRBD1
CDR3 length: 17
J gene: TRBJ2-1
CDR3 protein: CASSRTGTGGEGNEQFF
CDR3 DNA: TGTGCCAGCAGTCGAACCGGGACAGGGGGCGAAGGGAATGAGCAGTTCTTC

clone size: -
V gene: TRBV6-2/TRBV6-3
D gene: -
CDR3 length: 15
J gene: TRBJ1-5
CDR3 protein: CASIRAGGVNQPQHF
CDR3 DNA: TGTGCCAGCATCCGGGCCGGGGGGGTAAATCAGCCCCAGCATTTT

clone size: large
V gene: TRBV7-3
D gene: -
CDR3 length: 15
J gene: TRBJ2-7
CDR3 protein: CASSLGVGLGYEQYF
CDR3 DNA: TGTGCCAGCAGCTTGGGGGTGGGCCTTGGCTATGAGCAGTACTTC

clone size: -
V gene: TRBV20-1
D gene: -
CDR3 length: 15
J gene: TRBJ2-3
CDR3 protein: CSALDPRTSTDTQYF
CDR3 DNA: TGCAGTGCTTTGGACCCTCGAACCAGCACAGATACGCAGTATTTT

clone size: -
V gene: TRBV7-2
D gene: -
CDR3 length: 16
J gene: TRBJ1-2
CDR3 protein: CASSQSRGAVGDGYTF
CDR3 DNA: TGTGCCAGCAGTCAGTCGCGGGGGGCGGTCGGCGATGGCTACACCTTC

clone size: -
V gene: TRBV19
D gene: -
CDR3 length: 17
J gene: TRBJ2-1
CDR3 protein: CASSIRARGASYNEQFF
CDR3 DNA: TGTGCCAGTAGTATAAGGGCCAGGGGCGCCTCCTACAATGAGCAGTTCTTC

clone size: -
V gene: TRBV27
D gene: -
CDR3 length: 16
J gene: TRBJ1-2
CDR3 protein: CASSFRRSLGSYGYTF
CDR3 DNA: TGTGCCAGCAGTTTTCGGAGGAGTTTAGGGAGCTATGGCTACACCTTC

clone size: -
V gene: TRBV20-1
D gene: -
CDR3 length: 18
J gene: TRBJ1-5
CDR3 protein: CSAREGTAIRYSNQPQHF
CDR3 DNA: TGCAGTGCTAGAGAGGGAACGGCTATCCGTTATAGCAATCAGCCCCAGCATTTT

clone size: -
V gene: TRBV12-3/TRBV12-4
D gene: TRBD1
CDR3 length: 13
J gene: TRBJ1-2
CDR3 protein: CASSKDRGYGYTF
CDR3 DNA: TGTGCCAGCAGTAAGGACAGGGGCTACGGCTACACCTTC

clone size: -
V gene: TRBV7-2
D gene: -
CDR3 length: 11
J gene: TRBJ2-1
CDR3 protein: CASSLEIEQFF
CDR3 DNA: TGTGCCAGCAGCTTAGAAATTGAGCAGTTCTTC

clone size: -
V gene: TRBV7-9
D gene: -
CDR3 length: 15
J gene: TRBJ1-5
CDR3 protein: CASSPTGYHNQPQHF
CDR3 DNA: TGTGCCAGCAGCCCCACAGGGTATCACAATCAGCCCCAGCATTTT

clone size: -
V gene: TRBV7-2
D gene: -
CDR3 length: 15
J gene: TRBJ1-3
CDR3 protein: CASSWSTGPGNTIYF
CDR3 DNA: TGTGCCAGCAGCTGGTCGACAGGCCCCGGAAACACCATATATTTT

clone size: -
V gene: TRBV20-1
D gene: -
CDR3 length: 14
J gene: TRBJ2-3
CDR3 protein: CSAREPRVSDTQYF
CDR3 DNA: TGCAGTGCTAGAGAACCCAGGGTTTCCGATACGCAGTATTTT

clone size: -
V gene: TRBV7-2
D gene: -
CDR3 length: 15
J gene: TRBJ2-5
CDR3 protein: CASSQVPRDQETQYF
CDR3 DNA: TGTGCCAGCAGCCAGGTTCCGCGGGACCAAGAGACCCAGTACTTC

clone size: once
V gene: TRBV7-8
D gene: TRBD1
CDR3 length: 15
J gene: TRBJ1-1
CDR3 protein: CASSLFAGGDTEAFF
CDR3 DNA: TGTGCCAGCAGCTTATTTGCAGGGGGCGACACTGAAGCTTTCTTT

clone size: -
V gene: TRBV7-2
D gene: TRBD1
CDR3 length: 16
J gene: TRBJ1-2
CDR3 protein: CASSPGTGNSNYGYTF
CDR3 DNA: TGTGCCAGCAGCCCAGGGACAGGGAACTCTAACTATGGCTACACCTTC

clone size: -
V gene: TRBV25-1
D gene: TRBD1
CDR3 length: 15
J gene: TRBJ1-2
CDR3 protein: CASSVPGTGEHGYTF
CDR3 DNA: TGTGCCAGCAGTGTTCCCGGGACAGGGGAACATGGCTACACCTTC

clone size: few
V gene: TRBV27
D gene: -
CDR3 length: 17
J gene: TRBJ1-5
CDR3 protein: CASSPPVVQGGRGPQHF
CDR3 DNA: TGTGCCAGCAGTCCCCCAGTCGTCCAGGGAGGACGAGGGCCCCAGCATTTT

clone size: -
V gene: TRBV10-1
D gene: TRBD1
CDR3 length: 14
J gene: TRBJ1-5
CDR3 protein: CATEAGGINQPQHF
CDR3 DNA: TGCGCCACCGAGGCAGGGGGAATTAATCAGCCCCAGCATTTT

clone size: few
V gene: TRBV7-2
D gene: -
CDR3 length: 11
J gene: TRBJ2-7
CDR3 protein: CASSSPYEQYF
CDR3 DNA: TGTGCCAGCAGCTCCCCCTACGAGCAGTACTTC

clone size: -
V gene: TRBV20-1
D gene: TRBD2
CDR3 length: 14
J gene: TRBJ2-3
CDR3 protein: CRAYPSGRPDTQYF
CDR3 DNA: TGCCGTGCGTACCCGAGCGGGAGGCCAGATACGCAGTATTTT

clone size: -
V gene: TRBV7-8
D gene: TRBD1
CDR3 length: 15
J gene: TRBJ1-4
CDR3 protein: CASSSQPGQSEKLFF
CDR3 DNA: TGTGCCAGCAGCTCCCAACCGGGACAGAGTGAAAAACTGTTTTTT

clone size: -
V gene: TRBV6-2/TRBV6-3
D gene: TRBD2
CDR3 length: 18
J gene: TRBJ2-3
CDR3 protein: CASSSESGLAGSTDTQYF
CDR3 DNA: TGTGCCAGCAGTTCCGAAAGTGGACTAGCGGGAAGCACAGATACGCAGTATTTT

clone size: -
V gene: TRBV20-1
D gene: TRBD2
CDR3 length: 15
J gene: TRBJ2-7
CDR3 protein: CSASPTSGSSYEQYF
CDR3 DNA: TGCAGTGCTAGTCCCACTAGCGGGAGTTCCTACGAGCAGTACTTC